A selection of T cell receptor beta chains follows, all from one sample in a study of T cell responses to AZD1222 COVID-19 vaccine. This table comes from immunoSEQ multiplex PCR, and its TCRdb copy is limited to in-frame clones, with some not included. Among roughly 97,000 clones listed, about 90% were seen once. The sample consisted of peripheral blood, taken on day 0 of AZD1222 vaccination. The source is an adult in good health. Each CDR3 is given with its conserved first and last residue.

cdr3_length: 13
j_call: TRBJ1-1
v_call: TRBV19
cdr3_aa: CASSVGRHTEAFF

cdr3_length: 15
j_call: TRBJ1-1
v_call: TRBV27
cdr3_aa: CASSLGYRDDTEAFF

cdr3_length: 15
j_call: TRBJ1-2
v_call: TRBV4-2
cdr3_aa: CASSQDSAGTYGYTF

cdr3_length: 13
j_call: TRBJ1-2
v_call: TRBV18
cdr3_aa: CASSPSSNYGYTF

cdr3_length: 13
j_call: TRBJ2-1
v_call: TRBV19
cdr3_aa: CASGSGHSDEQFF

cdr3_length: 16
j_call: TRBJ2-4
v_call: TRBV11-1
cdr3_aa: CASSLSTEIAKNIQYF

cdr3_length: 12
j_call: TRBJ2-2
v_call: TRBV12-3/TRBV12-4
cdr3_aa: CASSPGTGELFF

cdr3_length: 15
j_call: TRBJ1-2
v_call: TRBV10-1
cdr3_aa: CASSSPIGLNYGYTF

cdr3_length: 17
j_call: TRBJ2-1
v_call: TRBV18
cdr3_aa: CASSPPPSGSQYNEQFF

cdr3_length: 16
j_call: TRBJ2-1
v_call: TRBV10-3
cdr3_aa: CATKPGLAGVRNEQFF

cdr3_length: 13
j_call: TRBJ2-7
v_call: TRBV28
cdr3_aa: CASSLVLGYEQYF

cdr3_length: 13
j_call: TRBJ2-2
v_call: TRBV5-1
cdr3_aa: CASSFGTTGELFF